Presented here are 21 T cell receptor beta chains from one specimen sequenced in a study of a mutant IDH1 vaccine in newly diagnosed glioma. TCRdb keeps only in-frame clones here, not all; method: immunoSEQ multiplex PCR. Of more than 25,000 clones in the sample, roughly three quarters are singletons; the top ten hold approximately 7.7%. Antigens for these TCRs are unknown. The time point denotes: week 5, during vaccination. Doses of 300 ug of mutant IDH1 20-mer peptide were given with topical imiquimod. Sample: PBMCs, taken from a glioma patient whose treatment included an IDH1 peptide vaccine. The receptor set was obtained from a man between 35 and 55 years old with glioma. Some clones in this sample may be carry-over from other donors' samples.

This clone occurred once. V is TRBV14 and J is TRBJ2-7; D possibly uses TRBD1 or TRBD2 (7 bases each). Germline CDR1 SGHDN, CDR2 FVKESK. The V end was cut by 4 bases, the J end by 3 bases, with 28 bases between. The CDR3 sequence is 19 residues long. This CDR3 is CASSRRSGGVASIFYEQYF. The CDR3 DNA follows: TGTGCCAGCAGCCGGAGGTCAGGGGGGGTGGCAAGTATATTCTACGAGCAGTACTTC.

The chain couples TRBV5-8 to TRBJ1-4; 8 positions match TRBD1. The CDR3 totals 11 residues. The germline CDR1 and CDR2 sequences are SGHTS and YDEGEE. V lost 4 bases, J lost 16 bases, and 6 bases stayed unmatched. CDR3 sequence (DNA): TGTGCCAGCAGCCCAGGACAGGGAGGGTTTTTT. As protein: CASSPGQGGFF.

The rearrangement links TRBV28 to TRBJ1-3, with D hard to call. V dropped 5 bases and J dropped 0 bases, with 8 bases sitting between them. CDR3 size: 14 residues. Germline V gene sequence: CDR1 MDHEN, CDR2 SYDVKM. This chain's CDR3 is CASSLTSSGNTIYF. The CDR3 nucleotides are TGTGCCAGCAGTCTAACCTCCTCTGGAAACACCATATATTTT.

This chain links TRBV2 with TRBJ1-2; 7 bases line up with TRBD1. Germline V gene sequence: CDR1 SNHLY, CDR2 FYNNEI. The CDR3 loop spans 14 amino acids. V trimming: 6 bases; J trimming: 0 bases; junction bases outside the gene matches: 4. CDR3: CASRGQFSNYGYTF. The CDR3 coding sequence is TGTGCCAGCAGGGGACAGTTTTCTAACTATGGCTACACCTTC.

This clone appeared once. This chain links TRBV19 with TRBJ1-4, with D uncertain. This CDR3 contains 13 residues. Germline values: CDR1 LNHDA, CDR2 SQIVND (reference sequence). With 3 bases removed from V and 12 bases from J, the gap between germline ends came to 14 bases. CDR3 loop: CASSIGRASQLFF. The CDR3 DNA reads TGTGCCAGTAGTATTGGGCGGGCTTCTCAACTGTTTTTT.

The chain uses TRBV30 and TRBJ1-4; D not certain. There are 15 residues in the CDR3. Between the trimmed V and J ends, which lost 1 base and 2 bases, there was a span of 11 bases. From germline, CDR1 is GTSNPN and CDR2 SVGIG (reference sequence). The CDR3 here is CAWSGRAATNEKLFF. CDR3 nucleotide sequence: TGTGCCTGGAGTGGGCGCGCCGCCACTAATGAAAAACTGTTTTTT.

V and J are TRBV29-1 and TRBJ1-2; D not resolved. CDR1 is SQVTM, CDR2 ANQGSEA, per germline. This CDR3 has 14 residues. V was trimmed by 6 bases and J by 2 bases, leaving 16 bases between them. The CDR3 region has the DNA TGCAGCGTCCTGCGGATAGGAGGGAACTATGGCTACACCTTC. It yields the protein CSVLRIGGNYGYTF.

The V and J genes are TRBV6-4 and TRBJ2-1; 10 bases match TRBD2. The J segment lost 3 bases and the V segment lost 1 base, leaving 3 bases of the junction unmatched. This CDR3 is built from 16 residues. Germline CDR1 reads MRHNA; CDR2 reads SNTAGT. CDR3 residues: CASSDFGTSVYNEQFF. The CDR3 coding sequence is TGTGCCAGCAGTGACTTTGGGACTAGCGTCTACAATGAGCAGTTCTTC.

There are a few counts of this clone. The J gene is TRBJ2-1, the V gene TRBV4-1; 9 bases line up with TRBD1. The germline V gene has CDR1 MGHRA and CDR2 YSYEKL. Unmatched junction bases numbered 13, after V lost 9 bases and J lost 4 bases. CDR3 length: 16 amino acids. CDR3 sequence reads: CASYPLGQGDYNEQFF. DNA of the CDR3: TGCGCCAGTTACCCTCTGGGACAGGGAGATTACAATGAGCAGTTCTTC.

V is TRBV5-5 and J is TRBJ1-2; D gene uncertain. This CDR3 region has 14 residues. CDR1 SGHKS and CDR2 YYEKEE come from the germline V gene (reference sequence). V dropped 4 bases and J dropped 4 bases, with 14 bases sitting between them. The chain's CDR3 is CASSLGSGLYGYTF. DNA for the CDR3: TGTGCCAGCAGCCTTGGGTCCGGTCTCTATGGCTACACCTTC.

The chain carries TRBV7-2 and TRBJ1-2, with no clear D. V was trimmed by 1 base and J by 8 bases, leaving 23 bases between them. The CDR3 covers 17 residues. CDR1 is SGHTA, CDR2 FQGNSA, per germline. The CDR3 coding sequence is TGTGCCAGCAGCTTAGGCGCGGGGAGAGAGGCGGAAATGGGCTACACCTTC. Its protein is CASSLGAGREAEMGYTF.

This rearrangement joins TRBV27 to TRBJ1-1; D uncertain. Trimming removed 3 bases from V and 0 bases from J, with 14 bases in between. CDR3 length: 16 amino acids. Germline V CDR1 and CDR2: MNHEY, SMNVEV (reference sequence). The CDR3 nucleotides are TGTGCCAGCAGTTTTACCCCGGCAGGCGTGAACACTGAAGCTTTCTTT. Protein product: CASSFTPAGVNTEAFF.

This clone occurred once. The J gene is TRBJ2-7, the V gene TRBV11-2; a possible D gene is TRBD1 (5 bases). V was pared by 8 bases and J by 3 bases, with 17 bases between. Germline loops: CDR1 SGHAT, CDR2 FQNNGV. The length of the CDR3 is 14 residues. This CDR3 reads CASGEGAQDYEQYF. The CDR3 DNA sequence: TGTGCCAGCGGTGAAGGGGCCCAGGACTACGAGCAGTACTTC.

The CDR3 is CSAGTSGGPNEQFF. The CDR3, as DNA: TGCAGCGCCGGGACTAGCGGGGGGCCCAATGAGCAGTTCTTC. The chain employs TRBV29-1 and TRBJ2-1, with TRBD2 matching over 15 bases. V lost 7 bases to trimming and J lost 6 bases; unmatched junction nucleotides: 4. The CDR3 sequence is 14 residues long. Per the germline V gene, CDR1 is SQVTM and CDR2 is ANQGSEA.

V and J are TRBV5-5 and TRBJ1-1; D uncertain. Germline CDR1 is SGHKS and CDR2 is YYEKEE (reference sequence). V dropped 3 bases and J dropped 2 bases, with 11 bases sitting between them. This CDR3 region has 14 residues. CDR3 in amino acids: CASSSPTVNTEAFF. CDR3 DNA sequence: TGTGCCAGCAGCTCACCGACGGTAAACACTGAAGCTTTCTTT.

The CDR3 loop reads CASSPIVLGDNTEAFF. The CDR3 nucleotides read TGTGCCAGCTCACCAATCGTGTTAGGGGATAACACTGAAGCTTTCTTT. V and J are TRBV18 and TRBJ1-1; a possible D gene is TRBD1 (5 bases). Germline-derived CDR1 and CDR2 are KGHSH and LQKENI. Deletions cut 2 bases from V and 2 bases from J, with 15 bases between. The CDR3 totals 16 residues.

The chain links TRBV30 to TRBJ1-1; 8 bases map to TRBD1. Germline values: CDR1 GTSNPN, CDR2 SVGIG (reference sequence). V lost 3 bases and J lost 2; bases outside the gene matches: 5. The CDR3 has 14 residues. CDR3 DNA sequence: TGTGCCTGGAGCAGGGGGACAGGAAACACTGAAGCTTTCTTT. Residues: CAWSRGTGNTEAFF.

The genes are TRBV6-5 and TRBJ1-1; no definite D call. This CDR3 has 12 residues. Trimming pared 10 bases from V and 9 bases from J, leaving 18 bases between. The germline V gene has CDR1 MNHEY and CDR2 SVGAGI. CDR3 loop: CATALIPNQAFF. Written as DNA, the CDR3 is TGTGCCACCGCACTAATACCCAACCAAGCTTTCTTT.

This chain uses TRBV4-1 with TRBJ1-3, with 7 bases identical to TRBD1. Per germline, CDR1 MGHRA and CDR2 YSYEKL. There are 17 residues in the CDR3. V lost 4 bases to trimming and J lost 0 bases; unmatched junction nucleotides: 9. CDR3 DNA: TGCGCCAGCAGCCTTTACAGGGGAATTGGCTCTGGAAACACCATATATTTT. It is translated as CASSLYRGIGSGNTIYF.

V and J are TRBV29-1 and TRBJ2-2, with a tentative D call TRBD1 (6 bases). V was cut by 3 bases and J by 4 bases, with 9 bases left in between. Germline V lookup: CDR1 SQVTM, CDR2 ANQGSEA. The CDR3 contains 13 residues. CDR3 region: CSVDFRGTGELFF. The DNA for the CDR3 is TGCAGCGTTGATTTCAGGGGCACCGGGGAGCTGTTTTTT.

This chain joins TRBV6-5 and TRBJ1-6, with TRBD1 matching over 7 bases. Germline V CDR1 and CDR2: MNHEY, SVGAGI. CDR3 length: 15 residues. Losses at the gene ends were 5 bases for V and 6 bases for J; bases not matched to a gene: 7. The CDR3 DNA is TGTGCCAGCAGTGTGACGCAGGGGGGTAATTCACCCCTCCACTTT. Its translation is CASSVTQGGNSPLHF.